These T cell receptor beta chains were read from a single sample in a study of cytomegalovirus exposure and HLA in healthy donors. Clones were read by immunoSEQ multiplex PCR, and TCRdb kept only the in-frame ones, dropping some. The sample includes about 190,000 clones, over 70% of them seen just once. The sequenced sample consisted of PBMCs. These receptors came from a woman aged 18 to 35 in good health and CMV-seronegative. Each CDR3 is given with its conserved first and last residue. A D gene is named only where the DNA matches it firmly. The size of a clone is reported for some rows only, either as once, few or many, or as a class for expanded clones.

J gene,clone size,V gene,D gene,CDR3 DNA,CDR3 protein
TRBJ2-1,once,TRBV6-1,NA,TGTGCCAGCAGTGCCAAACAGGGTGTTCGAGCCAATGAGCAGTTCTTC,CASSAKQGVRANEQFF
TRBJ2-1,NA,TRBV30,TRBD1,TGTGCCTGGAGTGGACAGGGCAATGAGCAGTTCTTC,CAWSGQGNEQFF
TRBJ1-5,NA,TRBV5-4,NA,TGTGCCAGCAGCCCAGGGTTTAATCAGCCCCAGCATTTT,CASSPGFNQPQHF
TRBJ2-6,NA,TRBV28,TRBD1,TGTGCCAGCAGCCCGAGACAGGGGTCTCGCTCTGGGGCCAACGTCCTGACTTTC,CASSPRQGSRSGANVLTF
TRBJ2-7,NA,TRBV6-5,TRBD2,TGTGCCAGCAGTTACTCGGGGACTACCTACGAGCAGTACTTC,CASSYSGTTYEQYF
TRBJ2-7,NA,TRBV28,TRBD2,TGTGCCAGCAGTTTAGAGCGGGAGGCCGTCGAGCAGTACTTC,CASSLEREAVEQYF
TRBJ2-7,once,TRBV2,TRBD2,TGTGCCAGCAGGAAAACTAGCGGGGGAAGCTCCTACGAGCAGTACTTC,CASRKTSGGSSYEQYF
TRBJ1-1,NA,TRBV6-1,TRBD1,TGTGCCAGCAGTGAGGGCAGGGGGCAGGTTAGCATGAACACTGAAGCTTTCTTT,CASSEGRGQVSMNTEAFF
TRBJ1-5,NA,TRBV2,NA,TGTGCCAGCATGCTAGAGCATAGCAATCAGCCCCAGCATTTT,CASMLEHSNQPQHF
TRBJ1-2,NA,TRBV19,NA,TGTGCCAGTAGTCTACCCGGGACTTCCTATGGCTACACCTTC,CASSLPGTSYGYTF
TRBJ2-5,NA,TRBV6-4,NA,TGTGCCAGCAGTGAGGGGAGGTCAGGTCAAGAGACCCAGTACTTC,CASSEGRSGQETQYF
TRBJ2-7,NA,TRBV7-2,NA,TGTGCCAGCAGCCCTCTCCCCCCCTACGAGCAGTACTTC,CASSPLPPYEQYF
TRBJ1-6,few,TRBV5-4,TRBD1,TGTGCCAGCAGCCACCATTTGCCAGGGGGTAATTCACCCCTCCACTTT,CASSHHLPGGNSPLHF
TRBJ2-1,NA,TRBV2,NA,TGTGCCAGCAGCCGTCAGGGGGGTTCCTACAATGAGCAGTTCTTC,CASSRQGGSYNEQFF
TRBJ2-7,NA,TRBV28,TRBD2,TGTGCCAGCAGCCCCCGGACTAGCGGGAGCGAGCAGTACTTC,CASSPRTSGSEQYF
TRBJ2-2,NA,TRBV7-2,NA,TGTGCCAGCAGCTTCCGGGTTACTAACACCGGGGAGCTGTTTTTT,CASSFRVTNTGELFF
TRBJ2-1,once,TRBV7-3,TRBD2,TGTGCCAGCAGCTTAGGGGGACTAGCTGGGAATGAGCAGTTCTTC,CASSLGGLAGNEQFF
TRBJ2-7,once,TRBV5-1,TRBD2,TGCGCCAGCAGGGTCCTAAGGGAGACTAGCGGCTCCTACGAGCAGTACTTC,CASRVLRETSGSYEQYF
TRBJ2-5,NA,TRBV9,TRBD2,TGTGCCAGCAGCTCCACGGGGGGGAGATGGGAGACCCAGTACTTC,CASSSTGGRWETQYF
TRBJ2-3,NA,TRBV4-1,NA,TGCGCCAGCAGCCAAGTACCTCAGGTTAGCACAGATACGCAGTATTTT,CASSQVPQVSTDTQYF
TRBJ2-7,NA,TRBV7-2,TRBD1,TGTGCCAGCAGCCCCCGGGACAGGGATTACGAGCAGTACTTC,CASSPRDRDYEQYF
TRBJ2-7,few,TRBV5-1,NA,TGCGCCAGCAGCTTGGGGGCCAACGAGCAGTACTTC,CASSLGANEQYF
TRBJ1-3,once,TRBV10-1,NA,TGCGCCAGCAGTGAGCGTCCTGGAAACACCATATATTTT,CASSERPGNTIYF
TRBJ2-1,once,TRBV7-9,TRBD2,TGTGCCAGCAGCCCACTAGCGGATTACAATGAGCAGTTCTTC,CASSPLADYNEQFF
TRBJ2-7,NA,TRBV6-1,NA,TGTGCCAGCAGTGGTATCAGGGGCTACGAGCAGTACTTC,CASSGIRGYEQYF
TRBJ2-1,NA,TRBV30,TRBD2,TGTGCCTGGACTTACGGGGGGAGAGATAACAATGAGCAGTTCTTC,CAWTYGGRDNNEQFF
TRBJ2-3,few,TRBV14,TRBD2,TGTGCCAGCAGCCAAGAATTTCGGCTAGCGGTCCGCAGTGGGGCAGATACGCAGTATTTT,CASSQEFRLAVRSGADTQYF